This T cell receptor beta chain was captured by sequencing in a study of T-cell memory formation after mild COVID-19. Turning to the study itself: Clustering of TCRs was largely donor specific.

CDR1 and CDR2 (germline): SGHRS, YFSETQ. The germline V and J ends were trimmed by 3 bases and 4 bases, with 16 bases remaining between them. The CDR3 totals 15 residues. TCRdb independently ran MiXCR on the 5' RACE reads; one entry per CDR3 protein. The table has approximately 300,000 distinct CDR3 sequences, 15% to 20% seen once. The study's findings and limits: Pre-infection memory contained some responding clones, which suggested that cross-reactive memory had joined. CD4+ contracting clones were mainly CM and EM; CD8+ ones, EMRA. Day 15 to 85 contracting clones showed balanced CD4/CD8; later expanders leaned CD4+.

A word on this clonotype: Its specificity is not known.

The sequence was obtained from a man between 18 and 35 years old who had mild COVID-19 (a few samples of this study predate the infection). Cell type and time point are not known. The sequenced sample was PBMCs or a T cell subset sorted from them (not recorded which). The chain uses TRBV5-1 and TRBJ2-5; tentatively, D is TRBD1 or TRBD2 (5 bases each). CDR3 region: CASSSGRGGGETQYF. In DNA, the CDR3 is TGCGCCAGCAGCTCGGGACGAGGCGGTGGAGAGACCCAGTACTTC.